These 15 T cell receptor beta chains share one sample of origin, sequenced in a study of Ad26.COV2.S vaccination and SARS-CoV-2 variants. Here immunoSEQ multiplex PCR was the method, and the copy in TCRdb shows in-frame clones only, minus some. The sample includes roughly 700,000 clones, roughly nine tenths of them seen just once. As to treatment: 15 to 20 received Ad26.COV2.S at low or high dose, single or two shots; about five received placebo; per-sample allocation not given. Day 63 following the first vaccine or placebo injection was when the samples were taken. Material: peripheral blood, obtained in a trial of Ad26.COV2.S vaccine versus placebo. These receptors were obtained from a person between 18 and 59 years old who received the Ad26.COV2.S COVID-19 vaccine or a placebo.

The V gene is TRBV7-8, the J gene TRBJ1-1, with D perhaps matching TRBD1 (6 bases). Germline V CDR1 and CDR2: SGHVS, FQNEAQ. V dropped 5 bases and J dropped 1 base, with 17 bases sitting between them. The CDR3 loop spans 16 amino acids. The CDR3 DNA sequence: TGTGCCAGCAGCCCCGACAGGCTGGTTGCGAACACTGAAGCTTTCTTT. Its protein product is CASSPDRLVANTEAFF.

CDR3 residues: CASSLEPAGEQFF. The CDR3 DNA reads as TGTGCCAGCAGTTTAGAACCAGCCGGTGAGCAGTTCTTC. The chain combines TRBV27 with TRBJ2-1; D not resolved. V dropped 2 bases and J dropped 9 bases, with 11 bases sitting between them. Germline V gene sequence: CDR1 MNHEY, CDR2 SMNVEV (reference sequence). The CDR3 extends over 13 amino acids.

This sequence joins TRBV7-2 and TRBJ2-5; TRBD1 is a possible D gene (5 bases). Germline V lookup: CDR1 SGHTA, CDR2 FQGNSA. CDR3 length: 13 residues. Trimming shortened V by 5 bases and J by 5 bases, and 12 bases separated the two germline ends. CDR3 amino acids: CASSVRVSETQYF. The CDR3 DNA reads TGTGCCAGCAGCGTCAGGGTTTCGGAGACCCAGTACTTC. Supplemented by reference TRBV7-2 and TRBJ2-5, the full variable domain reads GAGVSQSPSNKVTEKGKDVELRCDPISGHTALYWYRQSLGQGLEFLIYFQGNSAPDKSGLPSDRFSAERTGGSVSTLTIQRTQQEDSAVYLCASSVRVSETQYFGPGTRLLVL.

This chain links TRBV4-1 with TRBJ1-5; 9 bases are a match to TRBD1. This CDR3 comprises 17 residues. The V segment lost 0 bases and the J segment 5 bases; nucleotides outside the gene matches: 8. Germline V gives CDR1 MGHRA, CDR2 YSYEKL. DNA for the CDR3: TGCGCCAGCAGCCAAGATCTACGGACAGGGGATTATCAGCCCCAGCATTTT. This encodes CASSQDLRTGDYQPQHF.

The rearrangement joins TRBV10-3 to TRBJ1-4; D is possibly TRBD1 (5 bases). Trimming removed 3 bases from V and 5 bases from J, with 13 bases in between. The CDR3 covers 15 residues. Germline V gene data show CDR1 as ENHRY and CDR2 as SYGVKD. CDR3 nucleotide sequence: TGTGCCATCAGTGATTTCGGGGGGAAAAATGAAAAACTGTTTTTT. Its protein product is CAISDFGGKNEKLFF.

The V gene is TRBV30, the J gene TRBJ2-7, with TRBD1 matching 9 bases. Germline CDR1 is GTSNPN and CDR2 is SVGIG (reference sequence). The J segment lost 3 bases and the V segment lost 3 bases, leaving 9 bases of the junction unmatched. The CDR3 contains 15 residues. CDR3 region: CAWSRGQGSNYEQYF. The CDR3 coding sequence is TGTGCCTGGAGCCGCGGACAGGGGTCTAACTACGAGCAGTACTTC.

This clone turned up a few times. The V and J genes are TRBV5-1 and TRBJ1-1; no reliable D call. The CDR3 spans 14 residues. The germline gives CDR1 SGHRS, CDR2 YFSETQ. Trimming removed 2 bases at V and 2 bases at J, with 10 bases between. The CDR3 bases are TGCGCCAGCAGCTTAACCCCAGGAAACACTGAAGCTTTCTTT. It specifies CASSLTPGNTEAFF.

This clone appeared once. The rearrangement uses TRBV9 and TRBJ2-3; 7 bases fit TRBD2. CDR1 and CDR2 from the germline V gene are SGDLS and YYNGEE. The V and J ends lost 2 bases and 0 bases, in that order; junction bases with no gene match: 15. The CDR3 loop spans 19 amino acids. CDR3 region: CASSVGAGSELTSTDTQYF. Here the CDR3 DNA reads TGTGCCAGCAGCGTCGGAGCGGGGAGCGAACTTACTAGCACAGATACGCAGTATTTT.

The count of this clone is one. The chain is built from TRBV15 and TRBJ1-5; D not certain. The germline CDR1 and CDR2 sequences are LNHNV and YYDKDF (reference sequence). The CDR3 contains 14 residues. The V end lost 8 bases, the J end lost 0 bases, and 11 bases lay between the germline ends. For the CDR3, the DNA is TGTGCCACCTCCCCCCCCTATAGCAATCAGCCCCAGCATTTT. Residues: CATSPPYSNQPQHF.

The genes are TRBV21-1 and TRBJ1-5; the DNA was not compared with TRBD1, the D call given in the table. TRBV21-1 is a pseudogene segment. This CDR3 is built from 15 residues. The CDR3 nucleotides are TGTGCCAGCACCCAAGGGACAGGGGGGGATCAGCCCCAGCATTTT. Amino acids: CASTQGTGGDQPQHF.

The V gene is TRBV6-5, the J gene TRBJ2-3; TRBD1 matches at 11 bases. V dropped 2 bases and J dropped 5; count of bases not matched to a gene: 3. This CDR3 is built from 15 residues. Germline values: CDR1 MNHEY, CDR2 SVGAGI. In DNA form, the CDR3 reads TGTGCCAGCAGTTACGGACAGGGGGCGGGAGATACGCAGTATTTT. The encoded protein is CASSYGQGAGDTQYF.

V gene TRBV24-1 combines with J gene TRBJ2-5; D is undetermined. V lost 3 bases and J 4 bases, leaving 11 bases between the germline ends. Germline V gives CDR1 KGHDR, CDR2 SFDVKD. The CDR3 spans 14 residues. The CDR3 nucleotides are TGTGCCACCAGTGATCCGACCCCCGGAGAGACCCAGTACTTC. Residues: CATSDPTPGETQYF.

The chain is built from TRBV11-2 and TRBJ2-5, with 10 nucleotides matching TRBD2. This CDR3 is built from 15 residues. The V gene's germline CDR1 is SGHAT and CDR2 FQNNGV. The V gene end was trimmed by 5 bases and the J gene end by 5 bases; junction bases not matched to a gene: 8. The CDR3 DNA reads as TGTGCCAGCAGCATAAGCGGGGGGGAATGGGAGACCCAGTACTTC. This encodes CASSISGGEWETQYF.

This clone appeared a single time. V gene TRBV4-3 combines with J gene TRBJ1-6; a possible D gene is TRBD1 (5 bases). Per the germline V gene, CDR1 is LGHNA and CDR2 is YSLEER. Trimming stripped 0 bases from V and 1 base from J, with 13 bases between. The CDR3 has 18 amino acids. This CDR3 is CASSQEVPGRSYNSPLHF. CDR3 nucleotide sequence: TGCGCCAGCAGCCAAGAGGTCCCAGGGAGGTCCTATAATTCACCCCTCCACTTT.

The chain has TRBV27 and TRBJ1-1; TRBD1 aligns across 7 bases. Germline values: CDR1 MNHEY, CDR2 SMNVEV (reference sequence). The CDR3 is made up of 14 amino acids. The junction had 6 bases not matched to a gene; V was cut back by 4 bases and J by 4 bases. The CDR3 bases are TGTGCCAGCAGTTCGAGAGACAGGGTCACTGAAGCTTTCTTT. It codes for CASSSRDRVTEAFF.